A selection of T cell receptor beta chains follows, all from one sample in a study of T cells in Graves' hyperthyroidism and ophthalmopathy. MiXCR was run by TCRdb on the multiplex PCR reads, yielding one entry per CDR3 protein. Of almost 600,000 distinct CDR3 sequences listed, about 15% are singletons. Sequences were obtained from blood. Receptor source: a woman aged 30 to 39 with Graves' hyperthyroidism that later progressed to Graves' ophthalmopathy. Each CDR3 is given with its conserved first and last residue. A D gene is named only where the DNA matches it firmly. Rows may omit the clone size; those that give it use once, few, many or a size class.

>many|TRBV2|TRBJ1-6|TRBD1
CASSDGQEIHF
TGTGCCAGCAGTGACGGACAGGAGATTCACTTT
>few|TRBV7-3|TRBJ2-3|TRBD1
CASSFGSGTGGADTQYF
TGTGCCAGCAGCTTCGGCTCCGGGACAGGGGGAGCAGATACGCAGTATTTT
>many|TRBV12-3/TRBV12-4|TRBJ1-2|NA
CASSLVQPGGIYGYTF
TGTGCCAGCAGTTTAGTTCAGCCCGGGGGGATATATGGCTACACCTTC
>many|TRBV6-2/TRBV6-3|TRBJ1-5|NA
CASSPLEGTSNQPQHF
TGTGCCAGCAGTCCATTGGAAGGGACGAGCAATCAGCCCCAGCATTTT
>NA|TRBV20-1|TRBJ2-1|TRBD1
CSARARDRTYNEQFF
TGCAGTGCTAGAGCACGGGACAGAACCTACAATGAGCAGTTCTTC
>many|TRBV2|TRBJ2-3|NA
CASSGGPEGSTDTQYF
TGTGCCAGCAGTGGAGGACCCGAGGGTAGCACAGATACGCAGTATTTT
>few|TRBV27|TRBJ2-7|TRBD1
CASSGQGGEQYF
TGTGCCAGCAGCGGACAGGGTGGCGAGCAGTACTTC
>NA|TRBV30|TRBJ1-5|NA
CAWSVKDQPQHF
TGTGCCTGGAGTGTCAAGGATCAGCCCCAGCATTTT
>few|TRBV20-1|TRBJ1-2|NA
CSATTTSTAYGYTF
TGCAGTGCTACCACAACCTCTACAGCTTATGGCTACACCTTC
>NA|TRBV27|TRBJ2-1|TRBD2
CASSLLGREGLNEQFF
TGTGCCAGCAGTTTATTGGGGCGGGAGGGTTTAAACGAGCAGTTCTTC
>NA|TRBV5-6|TRBJ2-7|NA
CASSLTGTYYEQYF
TGTGCCAGCAGCTTGACAGGGACATACTACGAGCAGTACTTC
>few|TRBV27|TRBJ2-7|NA
CASGRAGGSYEQYF
TGTGCCAGCGGAAGAGCGGGCGGCTCCTACGAGCAGTACTTC
>many|TRBV20-1|TRBJ2-1|NA
CSASNSDREQFF
TGCAGTGCTAGTAACTCAGACAGGGAGCAGTTCTTC
>NA|TRBV24-1|TRBJ2-1|TRBD2
CATGAGGYNEQFF
TGTGCCACCGGGGCGGGAGGGTACAATGAGCAGTTCTTC
>many|TRBV28|TRBJ2-1|TRBD1
CASSPSTGEYNEQFF
TGTGCCAGCAGCCCTTCGACAGGGGAGTACAATGAGCAGTTCTTC
>many|TRBV5-1|TRBJ1-1|TRBD1
CASSPDRVTTEAFF
TGCGCCAGCAGCCCAGACAGGGTAACGACTGAAGCTTTCTTT
>many|TRBV20-1|TRBJ2-3|NA
CSAKRLGTDTQYF
TGCAGTGCTAAGAGGCTGGGCACAGATACGCAGTATTTT
>few|TRBV5-6|TRBJ2-7|TRBD2
CASSPTSGGSYEQYF
TGTGCCAGCAGCCCGACTAGCGGGGGCTCCTACGAGCAGTACTTC
>many|TRBV3-1|TRBJ2-5|TRBD1
CASSHRTGQETQYF
TGTGCCAGCAGCCACAGGACAGGGCAAGAGACCCAGTACTTC
>many|TRBV12-5|TRBJ2-7|TRBD1
CASARRDRAFYEQYF
TGTGCTAGTGCTCGCCGGGACAGGGCGTTCTACGAGCAGTACTTC
>many|TRBV2|TRBJ2-7|NA
CASLPGVEQYF
TGTGCCAGCCTACCGGGGGTCGAGCAGTACTTC
>NA|TRBV20-1|TRBJ1-5|TRBD1
CSARAGTGLNQPQHF
TGCAGTGCTAGAGCCGGGACAGGGCTCAATCAGCCCCAGCATTTT
>many|TRBV4-3|TRBJ2-2|TRBD2
CASSQERTSGRPGELFF
TGCGCCAGCAGCCAAGAGCGGACTAGCGGGAGACCCGGGGAGCTGTTTTTT
>NA|TRBV20-1|TRBJ2-7|TRBD2
CSASKMASGSCEQYF
TGCAGTGCTAGTAAAATGGCTAGCGGGAGCTGCGAGCAGTACTTC
>many|TRBV6-6|TRBJ2-1|NA
CASSYRPGNSYNEQFF
TGTGCCAGCAGTTACCGTCCGGGGAACTCCTACAATGAGCAGTTCTTC